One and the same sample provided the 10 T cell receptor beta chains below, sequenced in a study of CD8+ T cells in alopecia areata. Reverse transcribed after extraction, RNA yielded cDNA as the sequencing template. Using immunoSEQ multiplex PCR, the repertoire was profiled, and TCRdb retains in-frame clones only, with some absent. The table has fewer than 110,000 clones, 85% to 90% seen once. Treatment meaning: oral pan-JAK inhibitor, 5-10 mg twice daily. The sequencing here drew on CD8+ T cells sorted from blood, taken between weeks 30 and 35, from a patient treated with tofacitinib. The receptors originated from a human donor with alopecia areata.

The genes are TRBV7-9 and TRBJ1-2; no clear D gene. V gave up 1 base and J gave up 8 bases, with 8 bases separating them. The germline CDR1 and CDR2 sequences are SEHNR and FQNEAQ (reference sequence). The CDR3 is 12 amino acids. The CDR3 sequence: CASSLGERGYTF. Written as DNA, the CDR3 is TGTGCCAGCAGCTTAGGAGAGCGGGGCTACACCTTC.

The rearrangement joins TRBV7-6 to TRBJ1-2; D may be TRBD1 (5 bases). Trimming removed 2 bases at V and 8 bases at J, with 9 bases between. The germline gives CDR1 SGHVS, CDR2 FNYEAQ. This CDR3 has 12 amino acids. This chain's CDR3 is CASSLLGDGYTF. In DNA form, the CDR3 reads TGTGCCAGCAGCTTATTGGGGGACGGCTACACCTTC. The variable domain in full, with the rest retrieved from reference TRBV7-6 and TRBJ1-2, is GAGVSQSPRYKVTKRGQDVALRCDPISGHVSLYWYRQALGQGPEFLTYFNYEAQQDKSGLPNDRFSAERPEGSISTLTIQRTEQRDSAMYRCASSLLGDGYTFGSGTRLTVV.

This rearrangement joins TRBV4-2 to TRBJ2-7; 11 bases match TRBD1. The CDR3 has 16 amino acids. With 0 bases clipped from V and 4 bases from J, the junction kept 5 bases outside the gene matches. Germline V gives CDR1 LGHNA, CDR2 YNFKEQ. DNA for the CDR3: TGTGCCAGCAGCCAAGATTTCGGGACAGGGGGATACGAGCAGTACTTC. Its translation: CASSQDFGTGGYEQYF.

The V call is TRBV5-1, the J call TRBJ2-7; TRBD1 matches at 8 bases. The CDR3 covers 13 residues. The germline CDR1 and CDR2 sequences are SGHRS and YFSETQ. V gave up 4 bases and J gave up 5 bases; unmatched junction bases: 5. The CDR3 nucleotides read TGCGCCAGCAGCCTGACAGGGGACAACGAGCAGTACTTC. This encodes CASSLTGDNEQYF.

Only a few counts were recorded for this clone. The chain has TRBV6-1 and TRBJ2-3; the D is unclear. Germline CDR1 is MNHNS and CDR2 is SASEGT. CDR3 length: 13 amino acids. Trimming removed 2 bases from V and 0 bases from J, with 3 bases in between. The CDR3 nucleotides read TGTGCCAGCAGTGAATACAGCACAGATACGCAGTATTTT. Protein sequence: CASSEYSTDTQYF.

The CDR3 spells CASSPGGNGYTF. CDR3 nucleotide sequence: TGTGCCAGCAGCCCAGGGGGGAATGGCTACACCTTC. This chain uses TRBV6-5 with TRBJ1-2, with TRBD1 matching over 7 bases. Germline V gives CDR1 MNHEY, CDR2 SVGAGI. CDR3 length: 12 amino acids. J gave up 6 bases and V 6 bases, and 4 bases lay outside the gene matches.

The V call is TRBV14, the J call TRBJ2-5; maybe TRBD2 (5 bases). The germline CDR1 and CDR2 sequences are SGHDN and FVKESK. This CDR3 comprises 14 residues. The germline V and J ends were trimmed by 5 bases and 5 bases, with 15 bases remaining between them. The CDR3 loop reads CASSRITEVETQYF. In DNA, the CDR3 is TGTGCCAGCAGCAGGATTACGGAGGTCGAGACCCAGTACTTC.

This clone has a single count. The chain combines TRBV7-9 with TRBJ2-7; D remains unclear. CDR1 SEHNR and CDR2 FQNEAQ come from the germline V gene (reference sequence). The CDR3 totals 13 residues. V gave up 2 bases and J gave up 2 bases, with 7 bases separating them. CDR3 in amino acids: CASSLLGTYEQYF. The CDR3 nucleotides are TGTGCCAGCAGCTTACTGGGGACCTACGAGCAGTACTTC.

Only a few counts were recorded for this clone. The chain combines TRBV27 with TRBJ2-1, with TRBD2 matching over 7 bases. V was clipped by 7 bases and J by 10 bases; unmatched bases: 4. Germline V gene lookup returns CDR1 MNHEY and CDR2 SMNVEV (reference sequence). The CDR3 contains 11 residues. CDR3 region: CASTKGGEQFF. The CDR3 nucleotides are TGTGCCAGCACCAAGGGAGGGGAGCAGTTCTTC.

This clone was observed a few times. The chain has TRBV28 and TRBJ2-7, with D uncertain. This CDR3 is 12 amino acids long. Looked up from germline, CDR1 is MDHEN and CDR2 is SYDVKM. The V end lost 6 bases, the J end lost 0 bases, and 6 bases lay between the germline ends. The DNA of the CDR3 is TGTGCCAGCAGCGATACCTCCTACGAGCAGTACTTC. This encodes CASSDTSYEQYF. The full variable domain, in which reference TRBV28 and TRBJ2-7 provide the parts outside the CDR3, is DVKVTQSSRYLVKRTGEKVFLECVQDMDHENMFWYRQDPGLGLRLIYFSYDVKMKEKGDIPEGYSVSREKKERFSLILESASTNQTSMYLCASSDTSYEQYFGPGTRLTVT.